The 31 T cell receptor beta chains given below trace back to one sample, sequenced in a study of cytomegalovirus exposure and HLA in healthy donors. The PCR ran on 60 Vbeta and 13 Jbeta primers. Here immunoSEQ multiplex PCR was the method, and the copy in TCRdb shows in-frame clones only, minus some. This sample has approximately 170,000 clones, with 70% found just once. Source material: PBMCs. Source of these receptors: a man aged 18-30 years in good health and CMV-seropositive.

The chain links TRBV5-1 to TRBJ1-5; a possible D gene is TRBD1 (5 bases). The CDR3 is 16 amino acids. Trimming pared 0 bases from V and 1 base from J, leaving 11 bases between. Germline values: CDR1 SGHRS, CDR2 YFSETQ. The CDR3 sequence: CASSLVVGLSNQPQHF. In DNA form, the CDR3 reads TGCGCCAGCAGCTTGGTTGTGGGGCTAAGCAATCAGCCCCAGCATTTT.

The chain couples TRBV6-1 to TRBJ1-2; 8 bases match TRBD1. V gave up 5 bases and J gave up 7 bases; unmatched junction bases: 6. The CDR3 length is 13 residues. The germline V gene has CDR1 MNHNS and CDR2 SASEGT. The CDR3 region has the DNA TGTGCCAGCAGTCATGACAGGGGTCGTGGCTACACCTTC. This sequence encodes CASSHDRGRGYTF.

The chain has TRBV10-3 and TRBJ2-5; TRBD1 aligns across 9 bases. Germline V CDR1 and CDR2: ENHRY, SYGVKD. With 4 bases clipped from V and 0 bases from J, the junction kept 3 bases outside the gene matches. This CDR3 has 15 residues. CDR3 sequence (DNA): TGTGCCATCAGTGGGCGGGACAGGGACCAAGAGACCCAGTACTTC. This codes for CAISGRDRDQETQYF.

The chain recombines TRBV7-3 with TRBJ1-1, with D possibly being TRBD1 (5 bases). The germline V and J ends were trimmed by 8 bases and 6 bases, with 19 bases remaining between them. The CDR3 runs to 14 residues. Germline V gives CDR1 SGHTA, CDR2 FQGTGA. As DNA, the CDR3 is TGTGCCAGCTCAGCTAGGGGCAATCCCGCTGAAGCTTTCTTT. Translated: CASSARGNPAEAFF. Full variable domain (missing parts from reference TRBV7-3 and TRBJ1-1): GAGVSQTPSNKVTEKGKYVELRCDPISGHTALYWYRQSLGQGPEFLIYFQGTGAADDSGLPNDRFFAVRPEGSVSTLKIQRTERGDSAVYLCASSARGNPAEAFFGQGTRLTVV.

The genes are TRBV7-8 and TRBJ2-5; no clear D. CDR3 length: 13 residues. The germline V gene encodes CDR1 SGHVS and CDR2 FQNEAQ. The V end was cut by 2 bases, the J end by 2 bases, with 6 bases between. CDR3 amino acids: CASSLTHQETQYF. Written as DNA, the CDR3 is TGTGCCAGCAGCTTAACACATCAAGAGACCCAGTACTTC.

This clone was counted between two and nine times. The chain joins TRBV9 to TRBJ2-2, with 16 bases fitting TRBD2. V was pared by 0 bases and J by 6 bases, with 2 bases of the junction left unmatched. Germline CDR1 SGDLS, CDR2 YYNGEE. The CDR3 has 17 amino acids. The CDR3 region has the DNA TGTGCCAGCAGCGTAGCCGGGACTAGCGGGAGGGCCGGGGAGCTGTTTTTT. Translating gives CASSVAGTSGRAGELFF.

The chain recombines TRBV6-1 with TRBJ1-2; TRBD1 aligns across 8 bases. This CDR3 is 17 amino acids long. Germline V gives CDR1 MNHNS, CDR2 SASEGT. Trimming cost V 3 bases and J 7 bases; bases outside gene matches: 16. This CDR3 reads CASSDRGQVGNRGGYTF. CDR3 DNA sequence: TGTGCCAGCAGTGACCGGGGACAGGTGGGAAATCGGGGTGGCTACACCTTC.

The V gene is TRBV5-1, the J gene TRBJ2-5, with a tentative D call TRBD2 (5 bases). Germline CDR1 SGHRS, CDR2 YFSETQ. V was pared by 0 bases and J by 2 bases, with 8 bases between. The CDR3 totals 14 residues. The CDR3 reads CASSLALAQETQYF. The CDR3 DNA follows: TGCGCCAGCAGCTTGGCCCTAGCTCAAGAGACCCAGTACTTC.

The chain joins TRBV2 to TRBJ2-5; D may be TRBD1 (5 bases). The CDR3 consists of 15 residues. Germline CDR1 reads SNHLY; CDR2 reads FYNNEI. V was trimmed by 9 bases and J by 5 bases, leaving 22 bases between them. The DNA of the CDR3 is TGTGCCAGTCAAGGCGGACATCAGATTTGGGAGACCCAGTACTTC. Its protein product is CASQGGHQIWETQYF.

The chain is built from TRBV18 and TRBJ2-7, with 8 bases matching TRBD2. Germline CDR1 is KGHSH and CDR2 is LQKENI. The CDR3 runs to 15 residues. V lost 6 bases and J lost 2; bases outside the gene matches: 9. The CDR3 spells CASSSGTGGTYEQYV. The CDR3 DNA reads as TGTGCCAGCTCCTCGGGAACGGGGGGGACCTACGAGCAGTACGTC.

The table lists this clone with a few counts. This rearrangement joins TRBV9 to TRBJ2-2; 9 nucleotides match TRBD2. The CDR3 has 16 residues. V shed 2 bases and J 8 bases; nucleotides not matched to a gene: 10. The germline CDR1 and CDR2 sequences are SGDLS and YYNGEE. The CDR3 sequence is CASSVAPGTSKGELFF. The CDR3 region has the DNA TGTGCCAGCAGCGTCGCTCCCGGGACTAGCAAGGGGGAGCTGTTTTTT. Complete variable domain (other parts from reference TRBV9 and TRBJ2-2): DSGVTQTPKHLITATGQRVTLRCSPRSGDLSVYWYQQSLDQGLQFLIQYYNGEERAKGNILERFSAQQFPDLHSELNLSSLELGDSALYFCASSVAPGTSKGELFFGEGSRLTVL.

The chain links TRBV5-4 to TRBJ1-3, with 7 bases fitting TRBD1. The CDR3 runs to 16 residues. V lost 5 bases, J lost 0 bases, and 8 bases stayed unmatched. In germline, CDR1 is SGHNT, CDR2 YYREEE (reference sequence). The CDR3 nucleotides are TGTGCCAGCAGTCCCGAATGGACAGGCTCTGGAAACACCATATATTTT. Protein: CASSPEWTGSGNTIYF.

This rearrangement joins TRBV28 to TRBJ2-1, with D perhaps matching TRBD2 (5 bases). CDR3 size: 15 residues. With 5 bases removed from V and 4 bases from J, the gap between germline ends came to 15 bases. Germline CDR1 is MDHEN and CDR2 is SYDVKM. This CDR3 is CASSPLGADYNEQFF. The CDR3 DNA sequence: TGTGCCAGCAGTCCACTGGGAGCGGATTACAATGAGCAGTTCTTC.

The chain's CDR3 is CASSATGEWEQYV. Written as DNA, the CDR3 is TGTGCCAGCAGTGCGACAGGGGAGTGGGAGCAGTACGTC. J is TRBJ2-7 and V is TRBV6-1, with 8 bases fitting TRBD1. The germline gives CDR1 MNHNS, CDR2 SASEGT. The trim removed 4 bases at V and 7 bases at J, leaving 6 bases unmatched. The CDR3 is 13 residues long.

The V and J genes are TRBV10-1 and TRBJ2-3; TRBD1 might be the D (5 bases). This CDR3 region has 13 residues. The ends were cut back, 4 bases at V and 5 bases at J, with 10 bases in the middle. The germline V gene encodes CDR1 WNHNN and CDR2 SYGVQD (reference sequence). CDR3 region: CASSGGLGDTQYF. As DNA, the CDR3 is TGCGCCAGCAGTGGGGGCTTGGGAGATACGCAGTATTTT.

The chain links TRBV30 to TRBJ1-2; D is possibly TRBD1 (6 bases). The CDR3 consists of 11 residues. V shed 2 bases and J shed 8 bases, with 9 bases lying between them. The V gene's germline CDR1 is GTSNPN and CDR2 SVGIG (reference sequence). The CDR3 region is CAWSNGQGYTF. CDR3 nucleotides: TGTGCCTGGAGTAACGGACAGGGCTACACCTTC.

V gene TRBV5-6 combines with J gene TRBJ2-5, with 9 bases lining up with TRBD2. This CDR3 has 19 residues. Losses at the gene ends were 3 bases for V and 4 bases for J; bases not matched to a gene: 19. Germline V gene lookup returns CDR1 SGHDT and CDR2 YYEEEE. CDR3 in amino acids: CASSSLGQDEAGGRETQYF. The CDR3 nucleotides are TGTGCCAGCAGCTCACTTGGACAGGATGAGGCGGGGGGGCGAGAGACCCAGTACTTC.

With regard to this clone: No DNA is shown, since the ends of the CDR3 on it are uncertain; the CDR3 is the one TCRdb lists. The chain employs TRBV7-3 and TRBJ1-2. The length of the CDR3 is 12 amino acids, counting both ends. Germline CDR1 reads SGHTA; CDR2 reads FQGTGA. CDR3: CASSPPNYGCTF.

The chain has TRBV4-1 and TRBJ1-4; D may be TRBD1 (5 bases). Germline CDR1 is MGHRA and CDR2 is YSYEKL. V dropped 6 bases and J dropped 7 bases, with 15 bases sitting between them. The CDR3 consists of 14 residues. CDR3 protein: CASSPEGPAEKLFF. The CDR3 DNA sequence: TGCGCCAGCAGTCCGGAGGGGCCAGCTGAAAAACTGTTTTTT.

This clone was observed a handful of times. This sequence joins TRBV7-2 and TRBJ2-1; a possible D gene is TRBD1 (5 bases). V was trimmed by 1 base and J by 9 bases, leaving 16 bases between them. CDR3 size: 15 residues. CDR1 SGHTA and CDR2 FQGNSA come from the germline V gene. CDR3 residues: CASSLEGARDGEQFF. The CDR3 DNA reads as TGTGCCAGCAGCTTAGAAGGGGCTAGAGACGGTGAGCAGTTCTTC.

J is TRBJ2-1 and V is TRBV19, with 10 bases aligning to TRBD2. Trimming at V came to 7 bases and at J to 2 bases, leaving 14 bases not matched to a gene. The CDR3 length is 18 residues. Germline CDR1 and CDR2: LNHDA and SQIVND (reference sequence). The CDR3: CASTLGGGLAGAYNEQFF. CDR3 coding DNA: TGTGCCAGTACCCTGGGGGGAGGTCTAGCGGGGGCCTACAATGAGCAGTTCTTC.

The chain uses TRBV4-1 and TRBJ2-2, with 8 bases identical to TRBD1. The CDR3 runs to 17 residues. With V trimmed by 4 bases and J by 5 bases, 12 bases remained unmatched. Germline CDR1 reads MGHRA; CDR2 reads YSYEKL. The CDR3 here is CASSPRISTGGTGELFF. The CDR3 nucleotides are TGCGCCAGCAGCCCAAGGATATCAACAGGGGGGACCGGGGAGCTGTTTTTT.

The chain links TRBV10-3 to TRBJ2-2; TRBD1 aligns across 12 bases. This CDR3 has 16 amino acids. V dropped 4 bases and J dropped 7; count of bases not matched to a gene: 7. Germline V lookup: CDR1 ENHRY, CDR2 SYGVKD. The CDR3 sequence: CAISAKGQGADGELFF. CDR3 coding DNA: TGTGCCATCAGTGCAAAGGGACAGGGGGCCGACGGGGAGCTGTTTTTT.

The V and J genes are TRBV12-5 and TRBJ1-5, with TRBD1 matching 7 bases. The CDR3 is 14 residues long. Germline V gene data show CDR1 as LGHNT and CDR2 as FRNRAP. Unmatched junction bases numbered 2, after V lost 5 bases and J lost 1 base. The CDR3 sequence is CASGPGQSNQPQHF. The CDR3 nucleotides read TGTGCTAGTGGTCCGGGACAGAGCAATCAGCCCCAGCATTTT.

CDR3 DNA sequence: TGTGCCAGCAGCGTGGCGGGCGCCTCCACCGGGGAGCTGTTTTTT. Residues: CASSVAGASTGELFF. V and J are TRBV9 and TRBJ2-2, with D tentatively TRBD2 (5 bases). The CDR3 totals 15 residues. Germline loops: CDR1 SGDLS, CDR2 YYNGEE. Trimming took 2 bases from V and 4 from J, leaving 12 bases between them.

This chain joins TRBV6-6 and TRBJ2-2; D might be TRBD2 (6 bases). The V gene's germline CDR1 is MNHNY and CDR2 SVGAGI (reference sequence). Trimming removed 1 base from V and 0 bases from J, with 6 bases in between. This CDR3 comprises 15 residues. The CDR3: CASSYWGANTGELFF. The DNA of the CDR3 is TGTGCCAGCAGTTACTGGGGGGCGAACACCGGGGAGCTGTTTTTT.

This clone was found a few times. V usage is TRBV5-5 and J usage is TRBJ2-7; D may be TRBD2 (6 bases). The germline V gene encodes CDR1 SGHKS and CDR2 YYEKEE (reference sequence). The length of the CDR3 is 14 residues. V was trimmed by 4 bases and J by 1 base, leaving 12 bases between them. CDR3: CASSETSISYEQYV. For the CDR3, the DNA is TGTGCCAGCAGCGAAACTAGCATTTCCTACGAGCAGTACGTC.

This clone has more than one count but fewer than ten. This CDR3 is CASSQEGGEAFF. The CDR3 region has the DNA TGCGCCAGCAGCCAAGAAGGGGGTGAAGCTTTCTTT. The J gene is TRBJ1-1, the V gene TRBV4-1; possible D gene TRBD1, 6 bases. Trimming shortened V by 0 bases and J by 7 bases, and 6 bases separated the two germline ends. The CDR3 totals 12 residues. Germline-derived CDR1 and CDR2 are MGHRA and YSYEKL.

The rearrangement links TRBV6-5 to TRBJ1-4; tentative D call: TRBD1 (6 bases). This CDR3 contains 15 residues. With 6 bases removed from V and 4 bases from J, the gap between germline ends came to 15 bases. Germline CDR1 MNHEY, CDR2 SVGAGI. The CDR3 sequence is CASSRAVRGNEKLFF. The DNA of the CDR3 is TGTGCCAGCAGCAGGGCCGTCAGGGGTAATGAAAAACTGTTTTTT.

The chain has TRBV5-5 and TRBJ1-5; D not resolved. This CDR3 is built from 15 residues. Germline lookup yields CDR1 SGHKS and CDR2 YYEKEE (reference sequence). Deletions cut 1 base from V and 1 base from J, with 9 bases between. This CDR3 reads CASSLSHGSNQPQHF. The CDR3, as DNA: TGTGCCAGCAGCTTGAGTCACGGGAGCAATCAGCCCCAGCATTTT. Looking up the rest from reference TRBV5-5 and TRBJ1-5 gives the full variable domain: DAGVTQSPTHLIKTRGQQVTLRCSPISGHKSVSWYQQVLGQGPQFIFQYYEKEERGRGNFPDRFSARQFPNYSSELNVNALLLGDSALYLCASSLSHGSNQPQHFGDGTRLSIL.

The chain carries TRBV6-5 and TRBJ2-2; D possibly corresponds to TRBD2 (5 bases). The germline V gene has CDR1 MNHEY and CDR2 SVGAGI. The CDR3 is 14 amino acids. Trimming removed 6 bases from V and 1 base from J, with 9 bases in between. The CDR3 sequence: CASSSGLNTGELFF. DNA of the CDR3: TGTGCCAGCAGCTCGGGGTTGAACACCGGGGAGCTGTTTTTT.